The 17 T cell receptor beta chains below all came from one sample that was sequenced in a study. TCRdb independently ran MiXCR on the 5' RACE reads; one entry per CDR3 protein. In the table there are a few thousand distinct CDR3 sequences, 34% of which are singletons. Sequenced material: naive CD4+ T cells sorted from a lymph node. Subset of the sample: naive CD4+ T cells, CD4+CD45RA+CD25-. Receptor source: a female donor with breast cancer.

This clonotype was observed once. The V call is TRBV7-3, the J call TRBJ2-1, with TRBD2 identical over 9 bases. The CDR3 sequence is 15 residues long. Per the germline V gene, CDR1 is SGHTA and CDR2 is FQGTGA. The V segment lost 4 bases and the J segment 2 bases; nucleotides outside the gene matches: 3. The CDR3 reads CASSYASGAYNEQFF. The CDR3 DNA follows: TGTGCCAGCAGCTACGCTAGCGGGGCCTACAATGAGCAGTTCTTC.

This clonotype is medium-sized within its sample. The chain is built from TRBV4-1 and TRBJ2-7, with TRBD1 matching over 8 bases. The V and J ends lost 5 bases and 3 bases, in that order; junction bases with no gene match: 9. This CDR3 contains 15 residues. Germline CDR1 reads MGHRA; CDR2 reads YSYEKL. The CDR3 nucleotides are TGCGCCAGCAGCACCAGGCAGGGGGCCGGCTACGAGCAGTACTTC. Translation gives CASSTRQGAGYEQYF.

A remark on this clonotype: With a much larger clone just one base away, this may be a read error. This chain uses TRBV30 with TRBJ1-4; D gene unclear. The CDR3 consists of 14 residues. In germline, CDR1 is GTSNPN, CDR2 SVGIG (reference sequence). This CDR3 is CAWSRGGIGEKLSF. CDR3 nucleotide sequence: TGTGCCTGGAGTCGAGGTGGCATAGGAGAAAAACTGTCTTTT.

By frequency in the sample, this clonotype is medium-sized. V usage is TRBV6-5 and J usage is TRBJ2-5, with D possibly matching TRBD1 (5 bases). This CDR3 is 16 amino acids long. Germline CDR1 MNHEY, CDR2 SVGAGI. V was trimmed by 2 bases and J by 0 bases, leaving 13 bases between them. Here the CDR3 reads CASSYEPQGYQETQYF. CDR3 DNA sequence: TGTGCCAGCAGTTACGAGCCTCAGGGTTACCAAGAGACCCAGTACTTC.

This chain links TRBV20-1 with TRBJ2-1; D ambiguous. The V and J ends lost 2 bases and 0 bases respectively, with 8 bases between them. Germline CDR1 DFQATT, CDR2 SNEGSKA (reference sequence). The CDR3 is 14 amino acids. CDR3 nucleotides: TGCAGTGCTAGATTATTTAGCTCCTACAATGAGCAGTTCTTC. Amino acid sequence: CSARLFSSYNEQFF.

The V call is TRBV20-1, the J call TRBJ1-2; the D gene is possibly TRBD1 (5 bases). This CDR3 is built from 13 residues. The V and J ends lost 4 bases and 5 bases respectively, with 14 bases between them. Germline V gene data show CDR1 as DFQATT and CDR2 as SNEGSKA (reference sequence). CDR3 nucleotides: TGCAGTGCTACAGCAGGGAGCGTGTATGGCTACACCTTC. Its protein product is CSATAGSVYGYTF.

This clonotype was observed once. No conserved phenylalanine or tryptophan ends this CDR3, so it is likely a read error. The chain joins TRBV4-1 to TRBJ1-2; 10 bases are shared with TRBD1. Germline V gene lookup returns CDR1 MGHRA and CDR2 YSYEKL. The CDR3 has 14 residues. V lost 3 bases to trimming and J lost 8 bases; unmatched junction nucleotides: 6. In DNA, the CDR3 is TGCGCCAGCAGCCACCCCGGACAGGGGGAGGGCTACACCCTC. This gives the protein CASSHPGQGEGYTL.

On this clonotype itself: Being one base from a much bigger clone, this may be a read error. The V and J genes are TRBV2 and TRBJ2-5; no clear D gene. From germline, CDR1 is SNHLY and CDR2 FYNNEI. This CDR3 spans 13 amino acids. With 6 bases removed from V and 6 bases from J, the gap between germline ends came to 14 bases. CDR3 sequence reads: CASSEDRRKTQYF. The CDR3 DNA follows: TGTGCCAGCAGCGAGGATCGCAGGAAGACCCAGTACTTC.

On this clonotype: The final CDR3 position lacks the conserved phenylalanine or tryptophan, pointing to a likely read error. The J gene is TRBJ1-5, the V gene TRBV7-8; D uncertain. V was shortened by 3 bases and J by 1 base, with 4 bases between the two germline ends. CDR3 size: 13 residues. Germline assignment: CDR1 SGHVS and CDR2 FQNEAQ. As DNA, the CDR3 is TGTGCCAGCAGCTTCGAGAGCAATCAGCCCCAGCATCTT. Amino acids: CASSFESNQPQHL.

This clonotype appeared once. The V call is TRBV29-1, the J call TRBJ2-7, with TRBD2 identical over 8 bases. Germline V gives CDR1 SQVTM, CDR2 ANQGSEA. The CDR3 is made up of 17 amino acids. The ends lost 6 bases at V and 3 bases at J; junction bases unmatched: 19. The CDR3 DNA follows: TGCAGCGTCGCTGGGGCCGGCGGGAGGATTTTAGTCTACGAGCAGTACTTC. Amino acid sequence: CSVAGAGGRILVYEQYF.

The DNA for the CDR3 is TGTGCCAGCAGTCGGGGACAGGCCCAAGAGACCCAGTACTTC. Translating gives CASSRGQAQETQYF. The chain couples TRBV7-7 to TRBJ2-5; 8 bases match TRBD1. The ends lost 6 bases at V and 1 base at J; junction bases unmatched: 4. Germline CDR1 reads SSHAT; CDR2 reads FNYEAQ (reference sequence). The CDR3 runs 14 residues. Drawing the rest from reference TRBV7-7 and TRBJ2-5, the complete variable domain is GAGVSQSPRYKVTKRGQDVTLRCDPISSHATLYWYQQALGQGPEFLTYFNYEAQPDKSGLPSDRFSAERPEGSISTLTIQRTEQRDSAMYRCASSRGQAQETQYFGPGTRLLVL.

This sequence joins TRBV2 and TRBJ2-1; D is unclear. Germline assignment: CDR1 SNHLY and CDR2 FYNNEI. V lost 6 bases and J 1 base, leaving 7 bases between the germline ends. This CDR3 has 13 residues. As DNA, the CDR3 is TGTGCCAGCAGCAAAGAATCCTACAATGAGCAGTTCTTC. Protein product: CASSKESYNEQFF.

V is TRBV7-8 and J is TRBJ2-5, with unresolved D. Germline V CDR1 and CDR2: SGHVS, FQNEAQ. This CDR3 has 12 amino acids. With 7 bases removed from V and 7 bases from J, the gap between germline ends came to 13 bases. The DNA for the CDR3 is TGTGCCAGCACCCGCACCCTTGGGACCCAGTACTTC. This codes for CASTRTLGTQYF. The complete variable domain, with remaining parts taken from reference TRBV7-8 and TRBJ2-5, reads GAGVSQSPRYKVAKRGQDVALRCDPISGHVSLFWYQQALGQGPEFLTYFQNEAQLDKSGLPSDRFFAERPEGSVSTLKIQRTQQEDSAVYLCASTRTLGTQYFGPGTRLLVL.

This clonotype has just a few counts. CDR3 nucleotides: TGTGCCAGCAGCTTAATGGCGGCCAATTCACCCCTCCACTTT. This codes for CASSLMAANSPLHF. V and J are TRBV7-9 and TRBJ1-6; D unresolved. The CDR3 has 14 residues. The germline V gene encodes CDR1 SEHNR and CDR2 FQNEAQ (reference sequence). V was trimmed by 2 bases and J by 7 bases, leaving 9 bases between them.

To note about this clonotype: The CDR3 end shows no conserved phenylalanine or tryptophan, and so a read error is likely. The chain recombines TRBV4-2 with TRBJ1-2; 9 bases are a match to TRBD1. CDR1 and CDR2 (germline): LGHNA, YNFKEQ. The CDR3 runs 16 residues. Losses at the gene ends were 4 bases for V and 4 bases for J; bases not matched to a gene: 10. CDR3 in amino acids: CASSLTSTGGSYGYTL. CDR3 in DNA: TGTGCCAGCAGCCTGACTTCGACAGGGGGGAGCTATGGCTACACCCTC.

In its sample, this clonotype ranks as medium-sized. The gene calls are TRBV4-2 and TRBJ1-2; D gene unclear. Germline loops: CDR1 LGHNA, CDR2 YNFKEQ. This CDR3 comprises 12 residues. V was trimmed by 0 bases and J by 7 bases, leaving 6 bases between them. The CDR3 loop reads CASSQDARGYTF. For the CDR3, the DNA is TGTGCCAGCAGCCAAGACGCACGTGGCTACACCTTC.

The rearrangement uses TRBV9 and TRBJ1-2; D unresolved. V dropped 0 bases and J dropped 6 bases, with 6 bases sitting between them. The CDR3 has 12 residues. Per the germline V gene, CDR1 is SGDLS and CDR2 is YYNGEE. CDR3 region: CASSVGGDGYTF. CDR3 nucleotides: TGTGCCAGCAGCGTAGGGGGAGATGGCTACACCTTC.